The 26 T cell receptor beta chains reported below all come from one sample, sequenced in a study of cytomegalovirus exposure and HLA in healthy donors. 13 Jbeta primers and 60 Vbeta primers were used for the PCR. Profiled with immunoSEQ multiplex PCR; TCRdb holds only in-frame clones, not every one. Of about 180,000 clones listed, around 80% were seen once; the top ten hold approximately 1.5%. Material: PBMCs. The receptors derive from a man younger than 30 in good health and CMV-seronegative.

V is TRBV6-5 and J is TRBJ2-3; 7 bases line up with TRBD2. V gave up 4 bases and J gave up 9 bases; unmatched junction bases: 7. Germline lookup yields CDR1 MNHEY and CDR2 SVGAGI. The CDR3 has 13 residues. Written as DNA, the CDR3 is TGTGCCAGCAGTTCCATCCCGGGGGGAACGCAGTATTTT. This encodes CASSSIPGGTQYF.

The chain carries TRBV9 and TRBJ1-1; 7 bases agree with TRBD1. The CDR3 is made up of 15 amino acids. Germline lookup yields CDR1 SGDLS and CDR2 YYNGEE. With 2 bases clipped from V and 3 bases from J, the junction kept 7 bases outside the gene matches. CDR3 nucleotide sequence: TGTGCCAGCAGCGTCACCGGGACAGCCTACACTGAAGCTTTCTTT. This encodes CASSVTGTAYTEAFF. Full variable domain (rest looked up from reference TRBV9 and TRBJ1-1): DSGVTQTPKHLITATGQRVTLRCSPRSGDLSVYWYQQSLDQGLQFLIQYYNGEERAKGNILERFSAQQFPDLHSELNLSSLELGDSALYFCASSVTGTAYTEAFFGQGTRLTVV.

Points on this clone: At one end the junction does not follow the germline gene, possibly because of a read error. The rearrangement joins TRBV7-7 to TRBJ2-3, with TRBD2 matching over 7 bases. This CDR3 spans 14 amino acids. CDR1 and CDR2 (germline): SSHAT, FNYEAQ (reference sequence). CDR3 region: CASSLGSGTDTQYF. The CDR3 DNA is TGTGCTAGCAGCTTAGGTAGCGGGACAGATACGCAGTATTTT.

This chain connects TRBV27 to TRBJ2-3; 10 bases map to TRBD2. The V gene's germline CDR1 is MNHEY and CDR2 SMNVEV (reference sequence). V trimming: 1 base; J trimming: 4 bases; junction bases outside the gene matches: 11. The CDR3 consists of 18 residues. CDR3 nucleotides: TGTGCCAGCAGTTTATTAACTAGCGGGGTACAGAGTGCAGATACGCAGTATTTT. Translated: CASSLLTSGVQSADTQYF.

This chain uses TRBV7-9 with TRBJ1-1, with TRBD1 as a possible D gene (5 bases). In germline, CDR1 is SEHNR, CDR2 FQNEAQ (reference sequence). The CDR3 extends over 12 amino acids. Trimming left V 1 base short and J 10 bases short, with 10 bases between. For the CDR3, the DNA is TGTGCCAGCAGCTTAGGACAGAATGGAGCTTTCTTT. Translated, it gives CASSLGQNGAFF.

This chain uses TRBV5-1 with TRBJ2-2, with D tentatively TRBD2 (6 bases). The CDR3 consists of 15 residues. Germline CDR1 SGHRS, CDR2 YFSETQ. Trimming cost V 5 bases and J 3 bases, with 14 bases left between them. In nucleotides, the CDR3 is TGCGCCAGCAGATCTGCGGGGACTCACACCGGGGAGCTGTTTTTT. It yields the protein CASRSAGTHTGELFF.

The chain combines TRBV7-2 with TRBJ2-7, with TRBD1 matching over 7 bases. The junction had 13 bases not matched to a gene; V was cut back by 4 bases and J by 7 bases. CDR1 and CDR2 from the germline V gene are SGHTA and FQGNSA. The CDR3 is made up of 15 amino acids. This CDR3 reads CASSYRGLLSEEQYF. The DNA for the CDR3 is TGTGCCAGCAGCTACAGGGGCCTCTTATCTGAGGAGCAGTACTTC. Combining the CDR3 with reference TRBV7-2 and TRBJ2-7 gives the whole variable domain GAGVSQSPSNKVTEKGKDVELRCDPISGHTALYWYRQSLGQGLEFLIYFQGNSAPDKSGLPSDRFSAERTGGSVSTLTIQRTQQEDSAVYLCASSYRGLLSEEQYFGPGTRLTVT.

V and J are TRBV29-1 and TRBJ2-1; maybe TRBD2 (5 bases). V lost 1 base, J lost 5 bases, and 12 bases lay in between. Germline CDR1 reads SQVTM; CDR2 reads ANQGSEA. CDR3 size: 14 residues. The CDR3 coding sequence is TGCAGCGTTGAAGGACTAATAGTTGACAATGAGCAGTTCTTC. Translated: CSVEGLIVDNEQFF.

This chain joins TRBV7-2 and TRBJ2-7; 9 nucleotides match TRBD2. The germline V gene encodes CDR1 SGHTA and CDR2 FQGNSA. The CDR3 has 13 residues. V lost 5 bases and J lost 4; bases outside the gene matches: 3. The CDR3, as DNA: TGTGCCAGCAGCCGCACTAGCGGGTACGAGCAGTACTTC. Translating it yields CASSRTSGYEQYF.

This clone was seen more than once but under ten times. The rearrangement uses TRBV15 and TRBJ2-3; D is uncertain. This CDR3 is built from 14 residues. V lost 0 bases, J lost 5 bases, and 9 bases lay in between. Germline V gene data show CDR1 as LNHNV and CDR2 as YYDKDF (reference sequence). The CDR3 loop reads CATSRDVRRDTQYF. CDR3 DNA: TGTGCCACCAGCAGAGATGTTAGAAGAGATACGCAGTATTTT.

The CDR3 coding sequence is TGTGCCAGCAGCCCCCCCAAATGGGCAGGGCCCAGCGTCTATGGCTACACCTTC. Amino acids: CASSPPKWAGPSVYGYTF. The chain couples TRBV5-4 to TRBJ1-2; maybe TRBD1 (5 bases). Germline CDR1 SGHNT, CDR2 YYREEE (reference sequence). The V gene lost 4 bases and the J gene lost 4 bases, with 26 bases spanning the gap. The CDR3 runs to 18 residues.

A single count supports this clone. This sequence joins TRBV6-6 and TRBJ2-1, with 13 bases that match TRBD2. Germline loops: CDR1 MNHNY, CDR2 SVGAGI (reference sequence). This CDR3 is built from 15 residues. V was clipped by 7 bases and J by 4 bases; unmatched bases: 4. CDR3 residues: CASTGLAGVYNEQFF. In nucleotides, the CDR3 is TGTGCCAGCACCGGACTAGCGGGAGTGTACAATGAGCAGTTCTTC.

The CDR3 protein is CASSPIQAVRDTQYF. DNA for the CDR3: TGTGCCAGCAGTCCTATACAGGCGGTGAGGGATACGCAGTATTTT. The V call is TRBV28, the J call TRBJ2-3, with D possibly being TRBD1 (5 bases). The CDR3 is 15 amino acids. Trimming stripped 5 bases from V and 6 bases from J, with 18 bases between. CDR1 is MDHEN and CDR2 is SYDVKM in the germline V gene. Using reference TRBV28 and TRBJ2-3 for the parts outside the CDR3, the full variable domain is DVKVTQSSRYLVKRTGEKVFLECVQDMDHENMFWYRQDPGLGLRLIYFSYDVKMKEKGDIPEGYSVSREKKERFSLILESASTNQTSMYLCASSPIQAVRDTQYFGPGTRLTVL.

The genes are TRBV11-1 and TRBJ2-7; TRBD1 agrees at 8 bases. Germline loops: CDR1 SGHAT, CDR2 FQDESV (reference sequence). V lost 5 bases, J lost 3 bases, and 6 bases stayed unmatched. There are 14 residues in the CDR3. CDR3 amino acids: CASSIPDRVYEQYF. CDR3 sequence (DNA): TGTGCCAGCAGCATACCGGACAGGGTCTACGAGCAGTACTTC. The full variable domain, in which reference TRBV11-1 and TRBJ2-7 provide the parts outside the CDR3, is EAEVAQSPRYKITEKSQAVAFWCDPISGHATLYWYRQILGQGPELLVQFQDESVVDDSQLPKDRFSAERLKGVDSTLKIQPAELGDSAMYLCASSIPDRVYEQYFGPGTRLTVT.

This rearrangement joins TRBV11-2 to TRBJ2-7; 16 bases match TRBD2. This CDR3 is built from 17 residues. V gave up 3 bases and J gave up 0 bases; unmatched junction bases: 2. Germline V CDR1 and CDR2: SGHAT, FQNNGV. CDR3 region: CASSFGTSGRVSYEQYF. CDR3 nucleotides: TGTGCCAGCAGCTTCGGGACTAGCGGGAGGGTCTCCTACGAGCAGTACTTC. The full variable domain, rest sourced from reference TRBV11-2 and TRBJ2-7, is EAGVAQSPRYKIIEKRQSVAFWCNPISGHATLYWYQQILGQGPKLLIQFQNNGVVDDSQLPKDRFSAERLKGVDSTLKIQPAKLEDSAVYLCASSFGTSGRVSYEQYFGPGTRLTVT.

This chain joins TRBV7-6 and TRBJ2-7, with 11 bases that match TRBD2. The length of the CDR3 is 15 residues. Germline V gene data show CDR1 as SGHVS and CDR2 as FNYEAQ. V gave up 1 base and J gave up 2 bases; unmatched junction bases: 1. The CDR3 here is CASSLELAGAYEQYF. DNA of the CDR3: TGTGCCAGCAGCTTAGAACTAGCGGGGGCCTACGAGCAGTACTTC.

The V and J genes are TRBV4-1 and TRBJ2-1; D remains unclear. Germline lookup yields CDR1 MGHRA and CDR2 YSYEKL. The CDR3 contains 18 residues. V dropped 1 base and J dropped 4 bases, with 20 bases sitting between them. The CDR3 region has the DNA TGCGCCAGCAGCCAAGGGTTAGCCCCGCGTGCCCAATACAATGAGCAGTTCTTC. Amino acid sequence: CASSQGLAPRAQYNEQFF.

The chain has TRBV7-8 and TRBJ2-5, with 8 bases fitting TRBD2. This CDR3 spans 16 amino acids. The V and J ends lost 5 bases and 5 bases, in that order; junction bases with no gene match: 13. CDR1 and CDR2 (germline): SGHVS, FQNEAQ. This CDR3 is CASSPGPTSVSETQYF. The CDR3 DNA follows: TGTGCCAGCAGCCCCGGTCCGACTAGCGTATCGGAGACCCAGTACTTC.

This clone was seen once. The rearrangement uses TRBV5-1 and TRBJ2-2, with 10 positions matching TRBD2. The germline gives CDR1 SGHRS, CDR2 YFSETQ. J lost 4 bases, V lost 4 bases, and 7 bases had no gene match. The CDR3 totals 16 residues. The CDR3 sequence: CASSPIAGGTTGELFF. The CDR3 bases are TGCGCCAGCAGCCCCATAGCGGGGGGTACCACCGGGGAGCTGTTTTTT.

The V and J genes are TRBV6-9 and TRBJ2-2, with 7 bases matching TRBD1. V lost 4 bases to trimming and J lost 8 bases; unmatched junction nucleotides: 10. The CDR3 loop spans 15 amino acids. The V gene's germline CDR1 is MNHGY and CDR2 SVAAGI. Written as DNA, the CDR3 is TGTGCCAGCAGTTTTAAGGGGGCCCCGGGGGGGGAGCTGTTTTTT. Translation gives CASSFKGAPGGELFF.

This clone was found a few times. The chain has TRBV2 and TRBJ1-2; TRBD1 aligns across 8 bases. Germline assignment: CDR1 SNHLY and CDR2 FYNNEI. This CDR3 comprises 16 residues. J lost 6 bases, V lost 4 bases, and 13 bases had no gene match. CDR3 in amino acids: CASSGWVGQVGNGYTF. The CDR3 DNA is TGTGCCAGCAGTGGGTGGGTGGGACAGGTTGGGAATGGCTACACCTTC.

CDR3 sequence (DNA): TGTGCCAGCGAGAAGCGGGGGGGCTGGGCCGAGCAGTTCTTC. Encoded protein: CASEKRGGWAEQFF. The chain is built from TRBV6-1 and TRBJ2-1, with 10 bases identical to TRBD2. With V trimmed by 8 bases and J by 10 bases, 11 bases remained unmatched. The CDR3 length is 14 residues. The V gene's germline CDR1 is MNHNS and CDR2 SASEGT.

V and J are TRBV4-1 and TRBJ1-5, with D unresolved. This CDR3 is 15 amino acids long. Germline CDR1 MGHRA, CDR2 YSYEKL. V lost 2 bases to trimming and J lost 6 bases, with 14 bases between them. The CDR3 spells CASSQTDVSGQPQHF. The CDR3 nucleotides are TGCGCCAGCAGCCAAACGGATGTTTCGGGTCAGCCCCAGCATTTT.

J is TRBJ1-6 and V is TRBV6-5, with no clear D. From germline, CDR1 is MNHEY and CDR2 SVGAGI. The CDR3 extends over 14 amino acids. Between the trimmed V and J ends, which lost 3 bases and 6 bases, there was a span of 9 bases. The CDR3 is CASSYGARNSPLHF. CDR3 bases: TGTGCCAGCAGTTATGGTGCGCGTAATTCACCCCTCCACTTT.

The chain couples TRBV7-3 to TRBJ2-1; D may be TRBD1 (6 bases). There are 16 residues in the CDR3. Germline assignment: CDR1 SGHTA and CDR2 FQGTGA. V dropped 2 bases and J dropped 7 bases, with 18 bases sitting between them. The CDR3 loop reads CASSLFGQGLRNEQFF. CDR3 sequence (DNA): TGTGCCAGCAGCTTATTCGGCCAGGGGCTAAGAAATGAGCAGTTCTTC.

This chain connects TRBV7-9 to TRBJ1-4; 9 nucleotides agree with TRBD1. The CDR3 spans 14 residues. With 5 bases clipped from V and 5 bases from J, the junction kept 3 bases outside the gene matches. Per the germline V gene, CDR1 is SEHNR and CDR2 is FQNEAQ (reference sequence). CDR3 sequence (DNA): TGTGCCAGCAGCGCGGGACAGGGAAATGAAAAACTGTTTTTT. It is translated as CASSAGQGNEKLFF. Looking up the rest from reference TRBV7-9 and TRBJ1-4 gives the full variable domain: DTGVSQNPRHKITKRGQNVTFRCDPISEHNRLYWYRQTLGQGPEFLTYFQNEAQLEKSRLLSDRFSAERPKGSFSTLEIQRTEQGDSAMYLCASSAGQGNEKLFFGSGTQLSVL.